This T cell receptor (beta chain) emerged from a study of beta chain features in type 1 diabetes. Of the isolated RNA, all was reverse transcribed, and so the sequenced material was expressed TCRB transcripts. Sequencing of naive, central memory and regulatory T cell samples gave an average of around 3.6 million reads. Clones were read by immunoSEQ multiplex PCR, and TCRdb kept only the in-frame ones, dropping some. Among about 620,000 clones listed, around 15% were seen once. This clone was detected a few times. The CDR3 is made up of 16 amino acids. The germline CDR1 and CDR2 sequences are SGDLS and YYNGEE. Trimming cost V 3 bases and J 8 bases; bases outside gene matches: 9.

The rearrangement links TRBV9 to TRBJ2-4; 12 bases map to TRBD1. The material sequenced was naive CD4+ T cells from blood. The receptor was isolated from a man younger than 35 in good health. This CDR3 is CASSGPGQGAGDIQYF. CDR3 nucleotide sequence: TGTGCCAGCAGCGGGCCGGGACAGGGGGCTGGGGACATTCAGTACTTC.